These 7 T cell receptor beta chains share one sample of origin, sequenced in a study of cytomegalovirus exposure and HLA in healthy donors. Primers: 60 Vbeta forward and 13 Jbeta reverse. Profiling relied on immunoSEQ multiplex PCR, and the TCRdb table lists in-frame clones only, not all of them. The sample has about 140,000 clones, more than 70% seen once. What was sequenced was PBMCs. These TCRs come from a middle-aged woman in good health and CMV-seronegative.

This chain uses TRBV5-5 with TRBJ1-1, with D maybe TRBD1 (6 bases). Trimming removed 4 bases from V and 1 base from J, with 11 bases in between. Germline V gives CDR1 SGHKS, CDR2 YYEKEE (reference sequence). CDR3 size: 14 residues. Written as DNA, the CDR3 is TGTGCCAGCAGCCCCTGGACAGAGAACACTGAAGCTTTCTTT. Amino acid sequence: CASSPWTENTEAFF.

This chain joins TRBV29-1 and TRBJ1-1, with 9 bases fitting TRBD1. V was pared by 8 bases and J by 6 bases, with 4 bases of the junction left unmatched. The V gene's germline CDR1 is SQVTM and CDR2 ANQGSEA. CDR3 length: 11 residues. The CDR3 spells CSSRTGAEAFF. In DNA, the CDR3 is TGCAGCTCCAGGACAGGGGCTGAAGCTTTCTTT.

The genes are TRBV5-1 and TRBJ1-4; D is ambiguous. CDR1 and CDR2 (germline): SGHRS, YFSETQ. V shed 2 bases and J shed 8 bases, with 10 bases lying between them. This CDR3 region has 13 residues. For the CDR3, the DNA is TGCGCCAGCAGCTTAACGAGCGAGGAAAAACTGTTTTTT. It specifies CASSLTSEEKLFF. The complete variable domain, with remaining parts taken from reference TRBV5-1 and TRBJ1-4, reads KAGVTQTPRYLIKTRGQQVTLSCSPISGHRSVSWYQQTPGQGLQFLFEYFSETQRNKGNFPGRFSGRQFSNSRSEMNVSTLELGDSALYLCASSLTSEEKLFFGSGTQLSVL.

In this sample, this clone turned up a few times. The chain links TRBV5-5 to TRBJ1-3; possible D gene TRBD1, 5 bases. CDR3 length equals 15 residues. CDR1 is SGHKS and CDR2 is YYEKEE in the germline V gene (reference sequence). With 1 base removed from V and 4 bases from J, the gap between germline ends came to 12 bases. The CDR3 DNA sequence: TGTGCCAGCAGCTTGAGTTGGCAGGGAGGAAACACCATATATTTT. Protein sequence: CASSLSWQGGNTIYF.

The chain uses TRBV5-1 and TRBJ2-7, with 8 bases matching TRBD2. Trimming took 0 bases from V and 2 from J; bases not matched to a gene: 13. Germline loops: CDR1 SGHRS, CDR2 YFSETQ. There are 18 residues in the CDR3. CDR3 loop: CASSLGTGRGVSTYEQYF. The CDR3 region has the DNA TGCGCCAGCAGCTTGGGCACCGGGCGGGGGGTGAGCACCTACGAGCAGTACTTC.

Comments on this clone: Other DNA sequences of this sample code for an identical CDR3. J is TRBJ1-2 and V is TRBV7-9; no clear D gene. The CDR3 loop spans 15 amino acids. Germline CDR1 is SEHNR and CDR2 is FQNEAQ (reference sequence). V shed 1 base and J shed 0 bases, with 9 bases lying between them. The DNA of the CDR3 is TGTGCCAGCAGCTTAGGTTCCGGAGCTAACTATGGCTACACCTTC. This sequence encodes CASSLGSGANYGYTF.

This rearrangement joins TRBV6-1 to TRBJ1-1; tentatively, D is TRBD1 (5 bases). The germline gives CDR1 MNHNS, CDR2 SASEGT. CDR3 length: 15 residues. Trimming removed 6 bases at V and 1 base at J, with 15 bases between. As DNA, the CDR3 is TGTGCCAGCAGGCTAGGGGCAGAGCCGAACACTGAAGCTTTCTTT. Translating gives CASRLGAEPNTEAFF.